The TCR beta chain under discussion was sequenced for a study of T cells of healthy individuals. TCRdb re-called the 5' RACE reads with MiXCR, one entry per CDR3 protein. Altogether 65,000 to 90,000 distinct CDR3 sequences are present, about 5.5% being singletons, with the ten largest covering 7.5% to 9.5%. This CDR3 has 14 amino acids. The germline V gene encodes CDR1 SGHAT and CDR2 FQDESV (reference sequence). V was clipped by 5 bases and J by 4 bases; unmatched bases: 8. The chain recombines TRBV11-1 with TRBJ2-7; TRBD1 aligns across 7 bases. This TCR derives from a female donor in good health. The CDR3 DNA reads as TGTGCCAGCAGCAAACGGACAGGTTTGTACGAGCAGTACTTC. The encoded protein is CASSKRTGLYEQYF.